This TCR beta chain is from a study of CD8 T cells in Susac syndrome. CDR3 length: 15 residues. Unmatched junction bases numbered 7, after V lost 1 base and J lost 8 bases. Germline V lookup: CDR1 LGHNA, CDR2 YSLEER. Random-hexamer reverse transcription was applied to about 0.45 to 1 ug RNA. TCRdb reprocessed the immunoSEQ multiplex PCR reads with MiXCR, giving one entry per CDR3 protein. Of roughly 88,000 distinct CDR3 sequences in the sample, approximately 96% were seen once. The recently defined diagnostic criteria for definite or probable disease were met by the Susac syndrome patients. The TCR comes from a human donor with Susac syndrome. This chain uses TRBV4-3 with TRBJ2-1; 8 bases match TRBD2. Sequenced input: CD8+ T cells from PBMCs. The CDR3 DNA reads as TGCGCCAGCAGCCAAGGACTAGCGAGCACAGATGAGCAGTTCTTC. This sequence encodes CASSQGLASTDEQFF.